The 8 T cell receptor beta chains presented below share a single source sample, sequenced in a study of T cells in women clearing cervical HPV infection. Data came from immunoSEQ multiplex PCR; TCRdb stores just in-frame clones and leaves some out. The sample's table shows 30,000 to 40,000 clones. Sequenced: blood buffy coat. These receptor sequences come from a woman between 18 and 69 years old with a cervical HPV16 infection that either progressed to CIN3+ or cleared (not recorded which).

With respect to this clone: The read finishes 3 residues shy of the CDR3 end, and the germline J gene is used to complete it. V gene TRBV7-2 combines with J gene TRBJ2-3; D is uncertain. The germline V gene has CDR1 SGHTA and CDR2 FQGNSA. With 5 bases removed from V and 6 bases from J, the gap between germline ends came to 6 bases. This CDR3 has 11 amino acids. CDR3 sequence reads: CASSPRDTQYF. The CDR3 DNA, read in part, is TGTGCCAGCAGCCCACGGGATACG.

Remarks on this clone: The read halts 3 residues ahead of the CDR3 end, with the missing end drawn from the germline J gene. The chain is built from TRBV2 and TRBJ1-1; TRBD1 might be the D (5 bases). This CDR3 has 15 residues. The germline CDR1 and CDR2 sequences are SNHLY and FYNNEI. V gave up 7 bases and J gave up 3 bases, with 18 bases separating them. CDR3 region: CASKSTRAGDTEAFF. The sequenced part of the CDR3 DNA is TGTGCCAGCAAATCGACTAGGGCGGGGGACACTGAA.

Note on this clone: The CDR3 end falls 3 residues outside the read, so it is completed with the germline J gene. The chain has TRBV18 and TRBJ2-6, with 7 positions matching TRBD1. This CDR3 comprises 16 residues. Germline CDR1 reads KGHSH; CDR2 reads LQKENI. J gave up 3 bases and V 3 bases, and 5 bases lay outside the gene matches. The part of the CDR3 DNA that was read is TGTGCCAGCTCACCGACCGGACAGGTTGGGGCCAACGTC. It yields the protein CASSPTGQVGANV. The CDR3, in full, reads CASSPTGQVGANVLTF.

A word on this clone: The read ends 3 residues before the CDR3 terminus; that terminus is restored from the germline J gene. The chain links TRBV12-3 or TRBV12-4 to TRBJ1-1; 8 nucleotides align to TRBD1. With 6 bases clipped from V and 0 bases from J, the junction kept 15 bases outside the gene matches. The CDR3 sequence is 18 residues long. The covered CDR3 bases are TGTGCCAGCAGCTCGGCCGGGACAGGATTAACACTGAACACTGAA. Residues: CASSSAGTGLTLNTE. The CDR3, in full, reads CASSSAGTGLTLNTEAFF.

In regard to this clone: The CDR3 end falls 3 residues outside the read, so it is completed with the germline J gene. The J gene is TRBJ2-2, the V gene TRBV11-2; D ambiguous. The germline V and J ends were trimmed by 4 bases and 0 bases, with 9 bases remaining between them. Looked up from germline, CDR1 is SGHAT and CDR2 is FQNNGV. The CDR3 runs 15 residues. This chain's CDR3 is CASSSQNTNTGELFF. The CDR3 DNA, read in part, is TGTGCCAGCAGCTCACAAAACACGAACACCGGGGAG.

Comments on this clone: Read coverage stops 3 residues before the CDR3 terminus; the germline J gene supplies the remainder. The rearrangement joins TRBV20-1 to TRBJ2-5; D unresolved. V dropped 0 bases and J dropped 0 bases, with 11 bases sitting between them. The CDR3 totals 15 residues. The germline gives CDR1 DFQATT, CDR2 SNEGSKA (reference sequence). Here the CDR3 reads CSARDPKQDQETQYF. CDR3 bases read: TGCAGTGCTAGAGATCCCAAGCAGGACCAAGAGACC.

Notes on this clone: The read ends 3 residues before the CDR3 terminus; that terminus is restored from the germline J gene. The chain combines TRBV5-1 with TRBJ1-1; no definite D call. CDR3 length equals 13 residues. Trimming took off 4 bases at V and 2 bases at J, with 9 bases between the two ends. Germline assignment: CDR1 SGHRS and CDR2 YFSETQ. The sequenced part of the CDR3 DNA is TGCGCCAGCAGCCGCGGTGCCAACACTGAA. Amino acid sequence: CASSRGANTE. From start to end, the CDR3 is CASSRGANTEAFF.

Remarks on this clone: The read comes to an end 3 residues before the CDR3 does, leaving the germline J gene to fill in the end. This rearrangement joins TRBV18 to TRBJ2-4; D not certain. Germline CDR1 KGHSH, CDR2 LQKENI. The CDR3 length is 15 residues. Partial CDR3 DNA: TGTGCCAGCTCCCTCAACCGCGAGGATAACTATGGT. As protein: CASSLNREDNYG. The full CDR3 reads CASSLNREDNYGQYF. The full variable domain, its missing parts supplied by reference TRBV18 and TRBJ2-4, is NAGVMQNPRHLVRRRGQEARLRCSPMKGHSHVYWYRQLPEEGLKFMVYLQKENIIDESGMPKERFSAEFPKEGPSILRIQQVVRGDSAAYFCASSLNREDNYGQYFGAGTRLSVL.